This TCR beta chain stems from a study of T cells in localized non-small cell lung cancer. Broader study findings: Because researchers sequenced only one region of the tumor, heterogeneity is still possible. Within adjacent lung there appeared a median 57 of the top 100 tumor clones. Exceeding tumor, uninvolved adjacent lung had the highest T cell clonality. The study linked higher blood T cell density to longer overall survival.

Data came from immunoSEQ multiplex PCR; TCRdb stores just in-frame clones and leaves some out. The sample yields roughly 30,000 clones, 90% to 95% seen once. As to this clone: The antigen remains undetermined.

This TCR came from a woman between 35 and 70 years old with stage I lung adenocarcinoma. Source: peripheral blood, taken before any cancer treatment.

The CDR3: CASSLDSPIQYF. Written as DNA, the CDR3 is TGTGCCAGCAGCTTGGATTCTCCCATCCAGTACTTC. V gene TRBV5-6 combines with J gene TRBJ2-7; D ambiguous. Germline V gene data show CDR1 as SGHDT and CDR2 as YYEEEE. The ends were cut back, 0 bases at V and 10 bases at J, with 11 bases in the middle. CDR3 length: 12 amino acids. The entire variable domain, with the rest obtained from reference TRBV5-6 and TRBJ2-7, is as follows: DAGVTQSPTHLIKTRGQQVTLRCSPKSGHDTVSWYQQALGQGPQFIFQYYEEEERQRGNFPDRFSGHQFPNYSSELNVNALLLGDSALYLCASSLDSPIQYFGPGTRLTVT.